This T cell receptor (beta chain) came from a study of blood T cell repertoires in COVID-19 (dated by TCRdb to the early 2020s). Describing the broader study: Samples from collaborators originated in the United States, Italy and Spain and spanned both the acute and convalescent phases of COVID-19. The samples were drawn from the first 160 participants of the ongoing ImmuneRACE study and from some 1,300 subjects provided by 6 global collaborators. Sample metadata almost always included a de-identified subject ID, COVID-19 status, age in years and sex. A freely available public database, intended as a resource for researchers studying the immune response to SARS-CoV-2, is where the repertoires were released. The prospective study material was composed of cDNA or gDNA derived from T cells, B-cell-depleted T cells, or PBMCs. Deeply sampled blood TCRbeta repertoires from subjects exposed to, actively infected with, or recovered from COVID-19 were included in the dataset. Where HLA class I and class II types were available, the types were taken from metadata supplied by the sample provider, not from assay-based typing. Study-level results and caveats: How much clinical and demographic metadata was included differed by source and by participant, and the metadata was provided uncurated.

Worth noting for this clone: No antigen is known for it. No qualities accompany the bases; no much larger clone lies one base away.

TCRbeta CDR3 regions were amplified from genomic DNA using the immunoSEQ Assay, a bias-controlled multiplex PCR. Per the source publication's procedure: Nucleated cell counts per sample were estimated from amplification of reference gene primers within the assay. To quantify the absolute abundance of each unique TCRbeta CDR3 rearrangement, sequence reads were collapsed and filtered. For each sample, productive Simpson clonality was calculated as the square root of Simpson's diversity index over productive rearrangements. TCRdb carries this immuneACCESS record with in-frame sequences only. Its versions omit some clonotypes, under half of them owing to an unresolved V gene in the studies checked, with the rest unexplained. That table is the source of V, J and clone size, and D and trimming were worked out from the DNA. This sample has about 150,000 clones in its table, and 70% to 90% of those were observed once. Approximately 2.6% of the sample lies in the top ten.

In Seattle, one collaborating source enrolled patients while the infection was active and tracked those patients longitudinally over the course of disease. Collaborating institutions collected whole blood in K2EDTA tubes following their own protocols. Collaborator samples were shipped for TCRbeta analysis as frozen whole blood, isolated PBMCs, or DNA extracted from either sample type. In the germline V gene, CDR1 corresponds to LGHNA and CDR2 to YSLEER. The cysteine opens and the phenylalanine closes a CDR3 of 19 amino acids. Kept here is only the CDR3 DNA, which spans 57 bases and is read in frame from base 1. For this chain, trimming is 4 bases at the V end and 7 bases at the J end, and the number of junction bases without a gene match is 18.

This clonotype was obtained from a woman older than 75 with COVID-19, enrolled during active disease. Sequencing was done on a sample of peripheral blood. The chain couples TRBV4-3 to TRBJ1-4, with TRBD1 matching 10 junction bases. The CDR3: CASSPEFATGGASTEKLFF. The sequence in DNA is TGCGCCAGCAGCCCGGAGTTCGCGACAGGGGGCGCATCAACTGAAAAACTGTTTTTT.